These 21 T cell receptor beta chains were sequenced from one sample in a study of regulatory T cells in long-lasting Graves disease. Time point here: newly diagnosed GD, antithyroid drugs for less than 3 months. Making the TCR library involved RNA that had been extracted from PBMCs. Both iRepertoire HTBI primers and Arm-PCR of CDR3 regions were used to build the TCR beta libraries. TCRdb itself ran the multiplex PCR reads through MiXCR, one entry per CDR3 protein. The table shows some 410,000 distinct CDR3 sequences, with roughly 15% occurring only once. This sample also appeared in a second study, on T cells in Graves' hyperthyroidism and ophthalmopathy.

The sequences come from peripheral blood mononuclear cells (PBMCs), collected at new diagnosis, from a patient treated with antithyroid drugs. The receptors were gathered from a woman in her 30s with Graves disease.

The chain has TRBV2 and TRBJ2-7, with D uncertain. The V end lost 7 bases, the J end lost 1 base, and 14 bases lay between the germline ends. The CDR3 loop spans 14 amino acids. Germline CDR1 and CDR2: SNHLY and FYNNEI. CDR3 bases: TGTGCCAGCAACGACATTTCCACTTCCTACGAGCAGTACTTC. It yields the protein CASNDISTSYEQYF.

A word on this clonotype: Since a much larger clone is just one base distant, this may be a read error. The chain recombines TRBV5-1 with TRBJ2-3; D perhaps matches TRBD2 (6 bases). CDR1 and CDR2 from the germline V gene are SGHRS and YFSETQ. V lost 2 bases and J lost 5, with 12 bases in between. The CDR3 spans 14 residues. CDR3 sequence reads: CASSFGTGRDTQYF. The CDR3 bases are TGCGCCAGCAGCTTTGGGACTGGCAGAGATACGCAGTATTTT.

Details on this clonotype: A single base separates this from a much larger clone, so it may be a read error. This rearrangement joins TRBV4-1 to TRBJ1-5, with 8 bases identical to TRBD1. The germline V gene has CDR1 MGHRA and CDR2 YSYEKL. This CDR3 contains 16 residues. In nucleotides, the CDR3 is TGCGCCAGCAGCCAAGAGAGCGGACAGGGTGATCAGCGCCAGCATTTT. Its translation: CASSQESGQGDQRQHF.

This clonotype was seen at least ten times. This chain joins TRBV11-3 and TRBJ1-3; a weak D match, TRBD1 (5 bases). Germline CDR1 is SGHNT and CDR2 is YENEEA. There are 17 residues in the CDR3. Deletions cut 5 bases from V and 2 bases from J, with 19 bases between. As DNA, the CDR3 is TGTGCCAGCAGCCCCGCCGGGGGAATCGATGCTGGAAACACCATATATTTT. It encodes CASSPAGGIDAGNTIYF.

This clonotype was detected once. The chain combines TRBV9 with TRBJ2-5; D might be TRBD1 or TRBD2, each matching 5 bases. Germline lookup yields CDR1 SGDLS and CDR2 YYNGEE. V lost 4 bases, J lost 1 base, and 11 bases lay in between. The CDR3 sequence is 14 residues long. CDR3 bases: TGTGCCAGCAGCAAACAGGACTTCCAAGAGACCCAGTACTTC. This codes for CASSKQDFQETQYF.

This clonotype appeared many times. The chain uses TRBV7-8 and TRBJ1-5; maybe TRBD1 (6 bases). This CDR3 spans 14 amino acids. Trimming removed 5 bases from V and 7 bases from J, with 15 bases in between. The V gene's germline CDR1 is SGHVS and CDR2 FQNEAQ. CDR3 sequence reads: CASSPPGDRQPQHF. DNA for the CDR3: TGTGCCAGCAGCCCCCCAGGGGATCGGCAGCCCCAGCATTTT.

This clonotype turned up a few times. The V call is TRBV5-1, the J call TRBJ2-5; TRBD1 agrees at 8 bases. There are 19 residues in the CDR3. V dropped 2 bases and J dropped 7; count of bases not matched to a gene: 22. Germline assignment: CDR1 SGHRS and CDR2 YFSETQ. CDR3 residues: CASSFRARSTGGFGGTQYF. The CDR3 coding sequence is TGCGCCAGCAGCTTTCGGGCCCGGTCTACAGGGGGTTTTGGAGGGACCCAGTACTTC. The full variable domain, completed using reference TRBV5-1 and TRBJ2-5, is KAGVTQTPRYLIKTRGQQVTLSCSPISGHRSVSWYQQTPGQGLQFLFEYFSETQRNKGNFPGRFSGRQFSNSRSEMNVSTLELGDSALYLCASSFRARSTGGFGGTQYFGPGTRLLVL.

This clonotype was picked up many times. The chain recombines TRBV18 with TRBJ2-5; 9 bases match TRBD2. V was clipped by 4 bases and J by 1 base; unmatched bases: 10. The CDR3 loop spans 17 amino acids. The germline V gene has CDR1 KGHSH and CDR2 LQKENI. CDR3 sequence: CASSLRALAGLQETQYF. The CDR3 DNA reads TGTGCCAGCTCACTCCGCGCGCTAGCGGGGCTCCAAGAGACCCAGTACTTC.

This clonotype has at least ten counts. The chain combines TRBV29-1 with TRBJ2-2, with D maybe TRBD2 (5 bases). V was pared by 3 bases and J by 0 bases, with 8 bases between. Germline CDR1 and CDR2: SQVTM and ANQGSEA. CDR3 length: 14 amino acids. In nucleotides, the CDR3 is TGCAGCGTTGACGGGGTTACGAACACCGGGGAGCTGTTTTTT. Its translation is CSVDGVTNTGELFF.

This chain uses TRBV20-1 with TRBJ2-7; weak D call: TRBD2 (5 bases). CDR1 is DFQATT and CDR2 is SNEGSKA in the germline V gene (reference sequence). The CDR3 contains 14 residues. Trimming took 4 bases from V and 0 from J, leaving 13 bases between them. The CDR3 spells CSAKADGNSYEQYF. The CDR3 DNA is TGCAGTGCTAAAGCGGACGGGAACTCCTACGAGCAGTACTTC.

Worth noting for this clonotype: A read error is likely here: a far larger clone is one base away. This sequence joins TRBV28 and TRBJ2-1, with 7 bases identical to TRBD1. The J call may not be correct, given that the DNA end is closer to TRBJ2-5. From germline, CDR1 is MDHEN and CDR2 SYDVKM. The CDR3 extends over 14 amino acids. The CDR3 loop reads CASSVTGVWETQYF. For the CDR3, the DNA is TGTGCCAGCAGTGTAACAGGGGTCTGGGAGACCCAGTACTTC.

This rearrangement joins TRBV2 to TRBJ2-7, with TRBD2 identical over 10 bases. The V and J ends lost 7 bases and 9 bases, in that order; junction bases with no gene match: 9. The CDR3 sequence is 13 residues long. Germline CDR1 SNHLY, CDR2 FYNNEI. The CDR3 DNA follows: TGTGCCAGCACTACTACTAGCGGGATTGGGCAGTACTTC. Its protein is CASTTTSGIGQYF.

This clonotype came up many times. This rearrangement joins TRBV27 to TRBJ2-1, with TRBD2 matching over 8 bases. Trimming removed 5 bases from V and 6 bases from J; junction bases left unmatched: 12. Germline V CDR1 and CDR2: MNHEY, SMNVEV (reference sequence). This CDR3 contains 16 residues. CDR3 DNA: TGTGCCAGCAGTGCCTCCCCCAGCGGGAGTGTCAATGAGCAGTTCTTC. As protein: CASSASPSGSVNEQFF.

The table lists this clonotype with many counts. V usage is TRBV5-1 and J usage is TRBJ2-7; 7 bases map to TRBD1. Germline trimming cut 0 bases from V and 3 bases from J; bases unmatched to any gene: 6. The V gene's germline CDR1 is SGHRS and CDR2 YFSETQ. The length of the CDR3 is 15 residues. CDR3 protein: CASSLGQGVDYEQYF. CDR3 DNA sequence: TGCGCCAGCAGCTTGGGACAGGGAGTAGACTACGAGCAGTACTTC.

In regard to this clonotype: A far larger clone is only one base removed, so a read error is likely. The J gene is TRBJ1-1, the V gene TRBV7-9, with D unclear. Per the germline V gene, CDR1 is SEHNR and CDR2 is FQNEAQ (reference sequence). CDR3 length: 16 amino acids. The CDR3 sequence: CASSHGEGWANTEACF. The CDR3 nucleotides are TGTGCCAGCAGCCATGGGGAGGGTTGGGCAAACACTGAAGCTTGCTTT.

This clonotype was detected ten times or more. This chain joins TRBV20-1 and TRBJ2-1, with TRBD2 as a possible D gene (5 bases). V gave up 6 bases and J gave up 12 bases, with 12 bases separating them. Germline V lookup: CDR1 DFQATT, CDR2 SNEGSKA (reference sequence). There are 10 residues in the CDR3. The CDR3 is CSATGVSQFF. CDR3 nucleotide sequence: TGCAGTGCCACCGGGGTTTCGCAGTTCTTC.

Details on this clonotype: A much larger clone sits a single nucleotide away, making a read error possible. V usage is TRBV27 and J usage is TRBJ2-5; TRBD2 is a possible D gene (7 bases). Trimming stripped 4 bases from V and 6 bases from J, with 15 bases between. CDR1 and CDR2 from the germline V gene are MNHEY and SMNVEV (reference sequence). The CDR3 spans 14 residues. The CDR3 nucleotides are TGTGCCAGCAGTTCACGACGGGGGGCGAAGACCCAGTACTTC. Translated, it gives CASSSRRGAKTQYF.

This clonotype was detected many times. This chain joins TRBV12-5 and TRBJ1-1; 9 bases align to TRBD1. This CDR3 is 18 amino acids long. V was pared by 4 bases and J by 6 bases, with 18 bases of the junction left unmatched. Per germline, CDR1 LGHNT and CDR2 FRNRAP. In DNA form, the CDR3 reads TGTGCTAGTGGTTATGACAGGGGGATGTTAGCGGCCGACGCTGAAGCTTTCTTT. It translates to CASGYDRGMLAADAEAFF.

Only a few counts were recorded for this clonotype. The chain has TRBV6-1 and TRBJ2-7; 8 nucleotides match TRBD1. Germline V gives CDR1 MNHNS, CDR2 SASEGT. J lost 0 bases, V lost 6 bases, and 7 bases had no gene match. The CDR3 is 15 amino acids. The CDR3 sequence is CASRGWTGSSYEQYF. CDR3 nucleotides: TGTGCCAGCAGAGGATGGACAGGGAGCTCCTACGAGCAGTACTTC.

This clonotype was recorded at least ten times. The V and J genes are TRBV6-5 and TRBJ1-1, with unresolved D. CDR1 and CDR2 (germline): MNHEY, SVGAGI. Trimming left V 4 bases short and J 1 base short, with 10 bases between. The CDR3 extends over 14 amino acids. CDR3 in DNA: TGTGCCAGCAGTTCTGCGGATTCGAACACTGAAGCTTTCTTT. This codes for CASSSADSNTEAFF.

Worth noting for this clonotype: A much larger clone sits a single nucleotide away, making a read error possible. The chain recombines TRBV18 with TRBJ2-7; D uncertain. The germline V gene has CDR1 KGHSH and CDR2 LQKENI. This CDR3 is built from 17 residues. V gave up 8 bases and J gave up 0 bases, with 23 bases separating them. The CDR3 nucleotides are TGTGCCAGCGGCCAAGACCGGTTTGGGGTGGGCTCCTACGAGCAGTACTTC. Translating gives CASGQDRFGVGSYEQYF.